There are a few counts of the clone carrying this T cell receptor (beta chain). Its antigen remains unknown. Donors consisted of healthy bone marrow donors. Vbeta (60) and Jbeta (13) primers were used in the PCR. Sequencing was performed with immunoSEQ multiplex PCR; in TCRdb, only in-frame clones are kept and a portion is missing. Here the sample spans around 200,000 clones, 80% to 85% being singletons. Germline CDR1 PRHDT, CDR2 FYEKMQ (reference sequence). This CDR3 comprises 15 residues. V trimming: 2 bases; J trimming: 4 bases; junction bases outside the gene matches: 6. This specimen belongs to a study of cytomegalovirus exposure and HLA in healthy donors. Looking at the study overall: Earlier work reported approximately 110 million unique TCR beta sequences from about 180 million T cells. Early released data comprised around 85 million unique TCRs from HLA-typed donors.

Notes on the study in general: For presence/absence analyses, sequencing depth was assumed to be roughly uniform across donors.

This TCR derives from a man aged 40-49 years in good health and CMV-seropositive. The sequenced material came from PBMCs. The chain carries TRBV13 and TRBJ2-5; TRBD1 matches 8 bases. In DNA, the CDR3 is TGTGCCAGCAGCTTAACGGACAGGGTCACAGAGACCCAGTACTTC. This sequence encodes CASSLTDRVTETQYF.